The clone carrying this T cell receptor beta chain has more than one count but fewer than ten. Per germline, CDR1 MDHEN and CDR2 SYDVKM. The germline V and J ends were trimmed by 5 bases and 4 bases, with 9 bases remaining between them. This CDR3 spans 14 amino acids. This specimen comes from a study of blood T cell repertoires in COVID-19. Only in-frame clones appear in the TCRdb table, and some are missing; sequencing was by immunoSEQ multiplex PCR. The table shows roughly 200,000 clones, with around nine tenths occurring only once. The sequenced material came from peripheral blood. The sequence derives from a man aged 55-75 years who had recovered from COVID-19. The chain employs TRBV28 and TRBJ1-6; a weak D match, TRBD1 (6 bases). For the CDR3, the DNA is TGTGCCAGCAGTACGGACAGTTATAATTCACCCCTCCACTTT. This codes for CASSTDSYNSPLHF.